This TCR beta chain was sequenced during a study of Graves' ophthalmopathy and Graves' hyperthyroidism (dated by TCRdb to the late 2010s). Background for the entire study: A patient counted as having stable hyperthyroidism if there was no progression to ophthalmopathy within 18 months of follow-up. A discovery set of about a hundred patients (around 44 ophthalmopathy, just over 55 stable hyperthyroidism) was enrolled to explore V-J signatures distinguishing ophthalmopathy from hyperthyroidism. T-cell repertoires of thyroid tissue and blood were compared in about six hyperthyroidism patients. An independent validation cohort comprised 18 hyperthyroidism patients and 15 to 17 patients who later progressed from hyperthyroidism to ophthalmopathy. In total, some 130 blood samples were TCR-sequenced: fewer than 50 ophthalmopathy, over 70 hyperthyroidism and roughly 17 hyperthyroidism-to-ophthalmopathy patients. TCR beta repertoire signatures were used to distinguish Graves' ophthalmopathy from Graves' hyperthyroidism and to predict progression to ophthalmopathy. Following sampling, methimazole starting at 30 mg daily was administered to hyperthyroidism patients, and high-dose intravenous methylprednisolone was administered to ophthalmopathy patients. Overall study outcomes, separate from this receptor: In validation, the model predicted ophthalmopathy progression with 70.59% sensitivity and 72% to 80% specificity; around twelve predicted patients were CT-confirmed with GO in a median of 6.5 months. In cross-validation, the 13-signature model distinguished ophthalmopathy from stable hyperthyroidism with approximately 88% sensitivity and nearly 82% specificity, and in the test set the corresponding values were around 78% and 73%. No statistical method was used to predetermine the sample size, and group allocation was not hidden from the investigators. Most expanded thyroid clonotypes with a frequency above 0.001 also appeared in blood, which suggests that blood repertoires may reflect the immune response in the thyroid.

This clonotype has more than one count but fewer than ten. Its target antigen remains unknown. Base qualities were left out, and no much larger clone turns up one base away. For repertoire sequencing, the TCR beta CDR3 regions were amplified from RNA transcripts. A first-round RT-PCR used HTBI primers with the Qiagen OneStep RT-PCR kit, followed by a second-round multiplex PCR, size selection and purification. Sequencing of the libraries was carried out on an Illumina HiSeq2000 in paired-end mode with 100 bp reads. In the paper's pipeline: SOAPnuke was used to process the reads, removing any read that contained adapters or uncalled bases, had a mean Phred below 15, or lacked an exact match to the constant primer or identifier. High-quality paired reads were merged with COPE v1.2.5. Each unique nucleotide sequence was defined as a clonotype, and clonotypes were aligned to IMGT TRB V, D and J references with MiTCR v1.1. Only V-J combinations with frequency above 0.0001 were analysed, covering 99.2% of repertoires. A TCR clonal expansion and chaos score per V-J combination was defined as the ratio of F50 clonal expansion to chaos observed in the TCRdist matrix. Welch's t-statistics and random forest were used to narrow the features down to roughly twelve V-J combinations, which were then fed into a naive Bayes classifier. The Morisita-Horn index was used to measure how similar the thyroid and blood repertoires were. In-frame beta chains were kept once TCRdb had trimmed the public reads at Q25 with fastp and called clones with MiXCR. Each record represents a unique CDR3 protein, reported with the most common genes and DNA among its rows. These V and J calls rely on TCRdb rather than the paper's analysis. Recorded for this sample are 900,000 to 1,200,000 distinct CDR3 sequences; about 40% of them occurred a single time. Clones ranked in the top ten supply approximately 10% of the sample.

Hyperthyroidism patients were newly diagnosed, with disease duration under 2 months, and aged 18 to 65 years. Patients with other autoimmune diseases, uncontrolled infections, pregnancy or lactation were excluded from the study. Diagnosis was based on clinical symptoms, serum thyroxine, TRAb, thyroid ultrasound and orbital computed tomography. Total RNA was extracted with Trizol reagent and quality-checked on an Agilent 2100 Bioanalyzer. Including the terminal cysteine and phenylalanine, the CDR3 comprises 12 residues. Here the CDR3 DNA is all that survives: 36 bases in frame from base 1. The trim is 3 bases for V and 9 bases for J, with a gap of 12 bases between the germline ends. For CDR1 and CDR2, the germline V gene lists SNHLY and FYNNEI.

Specimen: peripheral blood or thyroid tissue (not recorded which). The chain employs TRBV2 and TRBJ2-7, with no confidently assigned D gene. The source of this sequence is an adult man with Graves' hyperthyroidism. The CDR3 has the sequence CASSEAATLQYF. The nucleotides read TGTGCCAGCAGTGAGGCGGCCACACTGCAGTACTTC.